The table lists the clone carrying this T cell receptor beta chain with many counts. Its antigen is currently unknown. Unique molecular identifiers were used in preparing the TCRbeta library. Via MiXCR, TCRdb re-called the PCR reads, giving one row per CDR3 protein. Counted here are about 580,000 distinct CDR3 sequences, roughly 23% occurring once; the ten biggest clones make up roughly an eighth. Germline values: CDR1 GTSNPN, CDR2 SVGIG (reference sequence). V was shortened by 1 base and J by 6 bases, with 7 bases between the two germline ends. The CDR3 length is 12 residues. The data derive from a study of T-cell reconstitution after alpha-beta-depleted transplantation in children. Whole-study findings and limits: Reports say that about two months after transplant, the alpha-beta T cells came out of several hundred graft clones that had expanded. A year post-transplant, T-cell counts and diversity derived mostly from newly produced T cells. It was surviving recipient T cells and thymic progenitors that gave some patients high TCRbeta diversity at day 60.

The clonotype originates from a boy under two years old who had a stem cell transplant for acute myeloid leukemia, so the T cells may come from the graft donor. The material was PBMCs, mostly from graft donor cells, obtained 360 days after TCRalphabeta/CD19-depleted stem cell transplant. V usage is TRBV30 and J usage is TRBJ2-1; D not resolved. CDR3 loop: CAWSETGNEQFF. CDR3 bases: TGTGCCTGGAGTGAGACCGGCAATGAGCAGTTCTTC.